This TCR beta chain comes out of a study of T cell responses to AZD1222 COVID-19 vaccine. On the study more broadly: Second-dose schedules of about 4 or about 12 weeks were combined. Study-level points and caveats: A reported finding is that nearly half of spike-specific TCRs target unmutated variant regions. Repertoire collection took place solely once the T cell response had peaked.

Using immunoSEQ multiplex PCR, the repertoire was profiled, and TCRdb retains in-frame clones only, with some absent. This sample yields about 35,000 clones, of which 75% to 90% are seen a single time; roughly 6.2% belongs to the top ten. As to this clone: Its antigen remains unidentified.

Trimming at V came to 4 bases and at J to 1 base, leaving 5 bases not matched to a gene. From germline, CDR1 is SGHDN and CDR2 FVKESK. The CDR3 sequence is 15 residues long. The chain joins TRBV14 to TRBJ2-7; 9 positions agree with TRBD2. The TCR was taken from an adult in good health. The sequencing used peripheral blood, collected on day 0 of AZD1222 vaccination. The CDR3 bases are TGTGCCAGCAGCCTTAGCGGGAGTCTATCCTACGAGCAGTACTTC. Its protein product is CASSLSGSLSYEQYF.